The clone carrying this TCR beta chain showed up many times. Its antigen is currently unknown. TCRdb redid the calling of the 5' RACE reads with MiXCR, one entry per CDR3 protein. This table holds around 250,000 distinct CDR3 sequences, over 5.5% found once. Germline V gene lookup returns CDR1 LGHDT and CDR2 YNNKEL (reference sequence). CDR3 length: 14 residues. V was trimmed by 6 bases and J by 2 bases, leaving 11 bases between them. This specimen comes from a study of identical twins. Notes on the study in general: Findings depended on cross-sectional statistics rather than tracking the same donors.

These data also formed part of another study, on T cells expressing NK-cell markers. That source notes: Cells sorted as CD3+CD56+NKG2C+, CD3+CD56+NKG2C- and CD3+CD56-NKG2C+ T cells supplied the TCR beta repertoires.

The chain employs TRBV3-1 and TRBJ2-1, with a tentative D call TRBD2 (6 bases). The sample taken for sequencing was CD8+ T cells sorted from blood. This TCR was recovered from a woman aged 18-30 years in good health. The CDR3 DNA sequence: TGTGCCAGCAGTGGGGACTCGCCCTACAATGAGCAGTTCTTC. This encodes CASSGDSPYNEQFF.